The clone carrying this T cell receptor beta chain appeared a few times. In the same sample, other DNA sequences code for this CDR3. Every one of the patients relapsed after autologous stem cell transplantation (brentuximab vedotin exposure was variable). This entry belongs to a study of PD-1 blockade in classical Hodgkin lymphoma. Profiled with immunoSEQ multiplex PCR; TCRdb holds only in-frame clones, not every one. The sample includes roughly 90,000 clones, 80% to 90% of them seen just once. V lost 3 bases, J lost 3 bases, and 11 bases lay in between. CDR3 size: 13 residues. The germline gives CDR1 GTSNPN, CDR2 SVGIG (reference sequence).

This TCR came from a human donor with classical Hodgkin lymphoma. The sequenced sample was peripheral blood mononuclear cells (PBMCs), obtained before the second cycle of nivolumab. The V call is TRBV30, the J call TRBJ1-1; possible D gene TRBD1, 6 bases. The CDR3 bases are TGTGCCTGGAGAACAGGGAGGGACACTGAAGCTTTCTTT. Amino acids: CAWRTGRDTEAFF.